The rows below give T cell receptor beta chains drawn from one sample of a study of T cells in tuberculosis. The repertoire was sequenced with immunoSEQ multiplex PCR; TCRdb's copy has only in-frame clones and lacks some. Of about 36,000 clones in the sample, 93% were seen once. Sequencing was carried out using PBMCs. All receptors come from a donor under 30 with latent tuberculosis or without tuberculosis infection. Both conserved end residues are part of each CDR3.

>TRBV19|TRBJ1-2
CASSIRGGRGNYGYTF
>TRBV4-1|TRBJ2-7
CASSPYFVRDRTYEQYF
>TRBV29-1|TRBJ2-7
CSVGAEQGVFEQYF
>TRBV5-6|TRBJ1-2
CASSPVGLGESYTF
>TRBV6-5|TRBJ2-1
CASSYLSAPLNEQFF
>TRBV9|TRBJ1-3
CASSVTAFSGNTIYF
>TRBV5-1|TRBJ2-7
CASSLEGREDEQYF
>TRBV6-1|TRBJ1-2
CASSEAGKNYGYTF
>TRBV19|TRBJ2-2
CASSTDTNTGELFF
>TRBV7-9|TRBJ2-1
CASRLTSRGYNEQFF
>TRBV5-1|TRBJ2-1
CASSLGGQPNEQFF
>TRBV6-4|TRBJ1-2
CASRRGTQANYGYTF
>TRBV28|TRBJ1-2
CASSVAGYGYTF
>TRBV19|TRBJ1-5
CASTIKGQVIISNQPQHF
>TRBV2|TRBJ2-1
CASSESGLAGTNEQFF
>TRBV30|TRBJ1-1
CAWAQGEKRNTEAFF
>TRBV10-3|TRBJ2-1
CAVDSGGGRREQFF
>TRBV4-1|TRBJ2-1
CASSQAALGGGRSIEQFF
>TRBV29-1|TRBJ1-3
CSVEGTGGGGNTIYF
>TRBV9|TRBJ1-2
CASSVALSNYGYTF
>TRBV9|TRBJ1-4
CASSKTGTNEKLFF
>TRBV2|TRBJ2-7
CASRETGVESAYEQYF
>TRBV19|TRBJ1-5
CASSKEADDQPQHF
>TRBV5-8|TRBJ2-7
CASSYGGLYEQYF
>TRBV7-3|TRBJ1-1
CASSLDRNTEAFF
>TRBV30|TRBJ2-1
CAWSWGAEQFF
>TRBV19|TRBJ1-4
CASSTLGGVDEKLFF
>TRBV19|TRBJ1-5
CASSRRDSSQPQHF
>TRBV7-6|TRBJ2-5
CASSLLMNDIQETQYF
>TRBV18|TRBJ2-1
CASSPLHVRSGGEVGEQFF
>TRBV30|TRBJ1-1
CAWSLTLNTEAFF
>TRBV6-6|TRBJ1-4
CASSYRQGKINEKLFF
>TRBV7-9|TRBJ1-6
CASSSTGQSSYNSPLHF
>TRBV4-1|TRBJ2-2
CASSAGQSGELFF
>TRBV5-1|TRBJ2-7
CASSSGQGMDEQYF
>TRBV30|TRBJ1-3
CAWSVRTGGGNTIYF
>TRBV9|TRBJ2-2
CASSLSGGLGTGELFF
>TRBV30|TRBJ1-4
CAWEPRGHEKLFF
>TRBV4-1|TRBJ1-2
CASSQDGTVLDRGSLNYGYTF
>TRBV27|TRBJ2-7
CASSYDRGGEQYF
>TRBV7-2|TRBJ2-1
CASSYRGGLGGSSYNEQFF
>TRBV11-2|TRBJ2-7
CASSQDRANEQYF
>TRBV6-5|TRBJ2-7
CASSPSAGVPQGQYF
>TRBV4-2|TRBJ2-5
CASSPTGGRGGETQYF
>TRBV6-1|TRBJ1-2
CASSPGPEGGYTF